This TCR beta chain emerged from a study of T cell repertoires in cytomegalovirus infection (dated by TCRdb to between 2018 and 2020). With regard to the full study: Donor HLA type was relevant to the analysis, because carriage of CMV infection together with the matching HLA type was indicated by public TCR beta signatures.

The reads were generated on an Illumina HiSeq 1500. In-frame beta chains were kept once TCRdb had trimmed the public reads at Q25 with fastp and called clones with MiXCR. CDR3 protein duplicates are merged, each entry listing the most common genes and DNA. This sample holds approximately 500,000 distinct CDR3 sequences; about 11% were observed only once. Together, the top ten hold roughly a tenth of the sample. General findings and caveats noted by the study authors: The ex vivo response was dominated by HLA-C-restricted CMV-specific TCR beta clonotypes, which also provided the single most frequent clonotype in two of eight donors. Cumulative frequency of public TCR beta family members discriminated carriers of CMV infection plus the relevant HLA type in this cohort and an independent roughly 330-donor cohort.

This clonotype was observed a handful of times. Its antigen is still unknown. One base away there is no much larger clone; base qualities are not given. Sequencing input: PBMCs. This TCR was recovered from a human donor in good health (CMV status not recorded). Some clones in this sample may be carry-over from other donors' samples.

The nucleotide sequence is given as TGTGCCAGCAGTTTCCGACTAGCGGACACCGGGGAGCTGTTTTTT. Its protein reads: CASSFRLADTGELFF. The chain links TRBV28 with TRBJ2-2, and 9 junctional nucleotides match TRBD2. The CDR3 goes from the cysteine to the phenylalanine over 15 residues. CDR3 DNA only is kept here, 45 bases in frame from base 1. Here V drops 3 bases and J drops 3 bases, and the junction holds 2 bases not matched to any gene. CDR1 MDHEN and CDR2 SYDVKM were looked up in the germline V gene.